Below, 16 T cell receptor beta chains from the same sample are listed, as sequenced in a study of cytomegalovirus exposure and HLA in healthy donors. 60 Vbeta and 13 Jbeta primers were used in PCR. Sequencing was performed with immunoSEQ multiplex PCR; in TCRdb, only in-frame clones are kept and a portion is missing. The sample carries about 100,000 clones, 73% recorded once. The sequenced material came from PBMCs. The receptors stem from a man aged 30 to 45 in good health and CMV-seronegative.

This chain joins TRBV5-4 and TRBJ2-1; perhaps TRBD2 as D (5 bases). The V and J ends lost 0 bases and 9 bases respectively, with 10 bases between them. The CDR3 runs 13 residues. Germline CDR1 SGHNT, CDR2 YYREEE (reference sequence). The CDR3 DNA is TGTGCCAGCAGCTTGGACCTAGCCGTTGAGCAGTTCTTC. It translates to CASSLDLAVEQFF. Drawing the rest from reference TRBV5-4 and TRBJ2-1, the complete variable domain is ETGVTQSPTHLIKTRGQQVTLRCSSQSGHNTVSWYQQALGQGPQFIFQYYREEENGRGNFPPRFSGLQFPNYSSELNVNALELDDSALYLCASSLDLAVEQFFGPGTRLTVL.

The chain links TRBV6-6 to TRBJ1-1; TRBD1 matches 7 bases. Germline CDR1 reads MNHNY; CDR2 reads SVGAGI (reference sequence). The CDR3 has 14 residues. V lost 4 bases, J lost 6 bases, and 8 bases stayed unmatched. For the CDR3, the DNA is TGTGCCAGCAGTTGGGGACAGAGCGGAGCTGAAGCTTTCTTT. It translates to CASSWGQSGAEAFF.

V gene TRBV9 combines with J gene TRBJ2-7, with 10 positions matching TRBD2. The length of the CDR3 is 15 residues. Trimming cost V 4 bases and J 3 bases; bases outside gene matches: 7. Looked up from germline, CDR1 is SGDLS and CDR2 is YYNGEE. The CDR3 DNA sequence: TGTGCCAGCAGCCTCAGGGGGACTAGCGACTACGAGCAGTACTTC. Protein sequence: CASSLRGTSDYEQYF.

The V call is TRBV19, the J call TRBJ1-5; TRBD1 aligns across 7 bases. CDR3 length equals 17 residues. Germline V gene sequence: CDR1 LNHDA, CDR2 SQIVND (reference sequence). V gave up 3 bases and J gave up 1 base; unmatched junction bases: 9. The CDR3 here is CASSIPRDRLSNQPQHF. CDR3 bases: TGTGCCAGTAGTATTCCTCGGGACAGACTGAGCAATCAGCCCCAGCATTTT.

The V and J genes are TRBV27 and TRBJ2-1; 8 bases align to TRBD1. Germline V gene sequence: CDR1 MNHEY, CDR2 SMNVEV (reference sequence). The CDR3 has 16 residues. After removal of 5 bases from V and 1 base from J, the junction contained 7 bases not matched to a gene. The CDR3 spells CASSDSGGLSYNEQFF. CDR3 coding DNA: TGTGCCAGCAGTGACTCAGGGGGCCTTTCCTACAATGAGCAGTTCTTC.

V gene TRBV9 combines with J gene TRBJ1-1, with D perhaps TRBD1 (5 bases). Trimming shortened V by 0 bases and J by 4 bases, and 13 bases separated the two germline ends. There are 15 residues in the CDR3. Germline loops: CDR1 SGDLS, CDR2 YYNGEE. The DNA for the CDR3 is TGTGCCAGCAGCGTAGGATCAGGGAGGACCACTGAAGCTTTCTTT. This translates into CASSVGSGRTTEAFF.

The V and J genes are TRBV4-1 and TRBJ1-2; perhaps TRBD1 as D (5 bases). The CDR3 has 15 residues. The V end was cut by 0 bases, the J end by 3 bases, with 11 bases between. CDR1 and CDR2 (germline): MGHRA, YSYEKL. The CDR3 is CASSQDRARDYGYTF. DNA of the CDR3: TGCGCCAGCAGCCAAGACAGGGCCAGAGACTATGGCTACACCTTC.

V is TRBV5-1 and J is TRBJ2-1, with D maybe TRBD2 (5 bases). V was shortened by 4 bases and J by 10 bases, with 18 bases between the two germline ends. Germline V gene sequence: CDR1 SGHRS, CDR2 YFSETQ. The CDR3 length is 14 residues. The chain's CDR3 is CASSLGLDSREQFF. The DNA for the CDR3 is TGCGCCAGCAGCCTAGGACTGGATTCTAGGGAGCAGTTCTTC.

J is TRBJ2-7 and V is TRBV11-1; a possible D gene is TRBD2 (6 bases). Germline V gene data show CDR1 as SGHAT and CDR2 as FQDESV (reference sequence). This CDR3 has 14 residues. The ends were cut back, 4 bases at V and 1 base at J, with 11 bases in the middle. The CDR3 protein is CASSSRDSSYEQYF. The CDR3 DNA reads as TGTGCCAGCAGCTCCCGGGACTCTTCCTACGAGCAGTACTTC.

V is TRBV30 and J is TRBJ2-5; 7 bases align to TRBD1. CDR3 length equals 17 residues. Germline loops: CDR1 GTSNPN, CDR2 SVGIG (reference sequence). Trimming removed 2 bases from V and 3 bases from J; junction bases left unmatched: 15. The CDR3 coding sequence is TGTGCCTGGAGTCTTATGCGGTCGCGGACAGGAAAAGAGACCCAGTACTTC. Translated, it gives CAWSLMRSRTGKETQYF.

The V and J genes are TRBV14 and TRBJ1-2, with D maybe TRBD1 (5 bases). V lost 2 bases and J lost 2, with 12 bases in between. This CDR3 has 15 amino acids. Germline CDR1 is SGHDN and CDR2 is FVKESK. The CDR3 DNA sequence: TGTGCCAGCAGCCAACTCACAGGCGCAAACTATGGCTACACCTTC. Amino acids: CASSQLTGANYGYTF.

This clone occurred a few times. The chain employs TRBV2 and TRBJ2-2; TRBD1 aligns across 8 bases. V shed 8 bases, J shed 3 bases, and the junction held 8 bases outside the gene matches. The CDR3 has 15 amino acids. CDR1 is SNHLY, CDR2 FYNNEI, per germline. For the CDR3, the DNA is TGTGCCAGCCATCCGGGACAGGCCTACACCGGGGAGCTGTTTTTT. This translates into CASHPGQAYTGELFF.

The V gene is TRBV15, the J gene TRBJ1-1, with a weak D call TRBD1 (5 bases). Germline assignment: CDR1 LNHNV and CDR2 YYDKDF (reference sequence). The CDR3 consists of 16 residues. V was shortened by 0 bases and J by 3 bases, with 14 bases between the two germline ends. The CDR3 here is CATSRDQGPSDTEAFF. The CDR3 bases are TGTGCCACCAGCAGAGATCAGGGCCCCTCTGACACTGAAGCTTTCTTT. Complete variable domain (other parts from reference TRBV15 and TRBJ1-1): DAMVIQNPRYQVTQFGKPVTLSCSQTLNHNVMYWYQQKSSQAPKLLFHYYDKDFNNEADTPDNFQSRRPNTSFCFLDIRSPGLGDTAMYLCATSRDQGPSDTEAFFGQGTRLTVV.

V is TRBV5-4 and J is TRBJ2-1, with D possibly TRBD1 on 5 matching bases. The CDR3 is made up of 11 amino acids. CDR1 and CDR2 (germline): SGHNT, YYREEE (reference sequence). Trimming took off 9 bases at V and 9 bases at J, with 13 bases between the two ends. CDR3 DNA: TGTGCCACCCCAGTAGGGGCTGAGCAGTTCTTC. Its translation is CATPVGAEQFF.

This clone was seen more than once but under ten times. The chain employs TRBV12-5 and TRBJ2-2, with a possible D match to TRBD1 (6 bases). The CDR3 is 16 residues long. The germline gives CDR1 LGHNT, CDR2 FRNRAP. V was trimmed by 1 base and J by 1 base, leaving 10 bases between them. The CDR3 loop reads CASGLDREGNTGELFF. The CDR3 nucleotides are TGTGCTAGTGGTTTGGACAGGGAAGGGAACACCGGGGAGCTGTTTTTT.

The chain uses TRBV19 and TRBJ2-2, with 8 nucleotides matching TRBD2. The ends lost 7 bases at V and 3 bases at J; junction bases unmatched: 7. Germline values: CDR1 LNHDA, CDR2 SQIVND (reference sequence). The CDR3 totals 15 residues. This chain's CDR3 is CASTIRAGDTGELFF. The CDR3 bases are TGTGCCAGTACCATCAGAGCGGGAGACACCGGGGAGCTGTTTTTT.